The 5 T cell receptor beta chains below come from one sample, sequenced in a study of blood T cell repertoires in COVID-19. The method was immunoSEQ multiplex PCR; TCRdb's version includes in-frame clones alone and lacks a portion of them. Counted here are some 250,000 clones, about four fifths occurring once; the ten biggest clones make up 3.1%. The sequencing input was peripheral blood. Every receptor here comes from a woman between 18 and 29 years old with acute or convalescent COVID-19.

This clone showed up just once. The J gene is TRBJ1-5, the V gene TRBV28; D is undetermined. From germline, CDR1 is MDHEN and CDR2 SYDVKM. Deletions cut 7 bases from V and 5 bases from J, with 18 bases between. The CDR3 consists of 15 residues. CDR3 sequence: CASTSPGTGYQPQHF. CDR3 in DNA: TGTGCCAGCACATCCCCGGGTACGGGTTATCAGCCCCAGCATTTT.

The rearrangement uses TRBV5-6 and TRBJ2-1; a weak D match, TRBD2 (5 bases). Per the germline V gene, CDR1 is SGHDT and CDR2 is YYEEEE. The V gene lost 4 bases and the J gene lost 6 bases, with 11 bases spanning the gap. The CDR3 is made up of 13 amino acids. CDR3 bases: TGTGCCAGCAGCATTAGCGTTCGCAATGAGCAGTTCTTC. Encoded protein: CASSISVRNEQFF. Using reference TRBV5-6 and TRBJ2-1 for the parts outside the CDR3, the full variable domain is DAGVTQSPTHLIKTRGQQVTLRCSPKSGHDTVSWYQQALGQGPQFIFQYYEEEERQRGNFPDRFSGHQFPNYSSELNVNALLLGDSALYLCASSISVRNEQFFGPGTRLTVL.

This chain connects TRBV5-1 to TRBJ1-6; D gene uncertain. Germline CDR1 SGHRS, CDR2 YFSETQ. Trimming removed 0 bases at V and 4 bases at J, with 5 bases between. The CDR3 is 14 amino acids. CDR3 in DNA: TGCGCCAGCAGCTTGGACTCTTATAATTCACCCCTCCACTTT. It codes for CASSLDSYNSPLHF. Together with reference TRBV5-1 and TRBJ1-6, the CDR3 gives the full variable domain: KAGVTQTPRYLIKTRGQQVTLSCSPISGHRSVSWYQQTPGQGLQFLFEYFSETQRNKGNFPGRFSGRQFSNSRSEMNVSTLELGDSALYLCASSLDSYNSPLHFGNGTRLTVT.

The chain carries TRBV7-8 and TRBJ2-2, with 7 nucleotides matching TRBD1. Germline V lookup: CDR1 SGHVS, CDR2 FQNEAQ. The V gene end was trimmed by 5 bases and the J gene end by 5 bases; junction bases not matched to a gene: 2. This CDR3 region has 13 residues. CDR3 in amino acids: CASSTTGTGELFF. CDR3 bases: TGTGCCAGCAGCACGACAGGGACCGGGGAGCTGTTTTTT. The full variable domain, rest sourced from reference TRBV7-8 and TRBJ2-2, is GAGVSQSPRYKVAKRGQDVALRCDPISGHVSLFWYQQALGQGPEFLTYFQNEAQLDKSGLPSDRFFAERPEGSVSTLKIQRTQQEDSAVYLCASSTTGTGELFFGEGSRLTVL.

This chain joins TRBV23-1 and TRBJ1-2; no clear D gene. TRBV23-1 is an ORF for which the function is uncertain. Trimming removed 1 base from V and 0 bases from J, with 12 bases in between. The length of the CDR3 is 16 residues. CDR3 region: CASSQCPMKPNYGYTF. CDR3 in DNA: TGCGCCAGCAGTCAATGTCCTATGAAACCTAACTATGGCTACACCTTC.